The 16 T cell receptor beta chains reported below all come from one sample, sequenced in a study of T cells in Graves' hyperthyroidism and ophthalmopathy. Regions amplified from RNA transcripts were the TCR beta CDR3 regions. A first-round RT-PCR of the TCR CDR3 used the HTBI primer set. TCRdb used MiXCR to reprocess the multiplex PCR reads, holding one entry per CDR3 protein. The sample includes approximately 210,000 distinct CDR3 sequences, approximately 17% of them seen just once. The specimen was blood. Receptors originate from a man aged 45-65 years with Graves' hyperthyroidism.

This clonotype was detected ten times or more. The chain recombines TRBV28 with TRBJ2-7, with D tentatively TRBD2 (6 bases). Between the trimmed V and J ends, which lost 2 bases and 7 bases, there was a span of 21 bases. Looked up from germline, CDR1 is MDHEN and CDR2 is SYDVKM. CDR3 length equals 16 residues. CDR3 coding DNA: TGTGCCAGCAGTTTAGGTACCAGGGTGGCGGGAAGGGAGCAGTACTTC. As protein: CASSLGTRVAGREQYF.

This sequence joins TRBV12-3 or TRBV12-4 and TRBJ1-4, with no clear D. V was trimmed by 6 bases and J by 0 bases, leaving 8 bases between them. CDR3 length: 14 amino acids. The CDR3 sequence: CASSPEATNEKLFF. The DNA for the CDR3 is TGTGCCAGCAGCCCAGAAGCAACTAATGAAAAACTGTTTTTT.

The chain couples TRBV20-1 to TRBJ2-7, with a possible D match to TRBD2 (6 bases). The length of the CDR3 is 13 residues. Deletions cut 2 bases from V and 5 bases from J, with 13 bases between. Germline values: CDR1 DFQATT, CDR2 SNEGSKA (reference sequence). CDR3 nucleotides: TGCAGTGCTAGAAGTACTAGCAGCGACGAGCAGTACTTC. It codes for CSARSTSSDEQYF.

With regard to this clonotype: This may be a read error, as it is one base from a much larger clone. The CDR3 DNA is TGTGCCAGCAGCTGCGACAGGGGGACCAACACCGGGGAGCTGTTTTTT. It specifies CASSCDRGTNTGELFF. The chain joins TRBV7-2 to TRBJ2-2; 9 bases align to TRBD1. V shed 4 bases, J shed 2 bases, and the junction held 5 bases outside the gene matches. The CDR3 sequence is 16 residues long. CDR1 and CDR2 from the germline V gene are SGHTA and FQGNSA.

This clonotype was detected many times. This rearrangement joins TRBV6-5 to TRBJ2-1, with unresolved D. The germline V and J ends were trimmed by 0 bases and 6 bases, with 6 bases remaining between them. The CDR3 has 13 residues. Looked up from germline, CDR1 is MNHEY and CDR2 is SVGAGI. CDR3 region: CASSYSASNEQFF. For the CDR3, the DNA is TGTGCCAGCAGTTACTCTGCGAGCAATGAGCAGTTCTTC.

The V call is TRBV12-5, the J call TRBJ2-1; 8 bases agree with TRBD2. After removal of 1 base from V and 6 bases from J, the junction contained 8 bases not matched to a gene. Germline lookup yields CDR1 LGHNT and CDR2 FRNRAP. CDR3 size: 16 residues. Written as DNA, the CDR3 is TGTGCTAGTGGTTTGGGCCCAGGGACTAGGGGCAATGAGCAGTTCTTC. Residues: CASGLGPGTRGNEQFF.

The chain is built from TRBV6-1 and TRBJ2-7; 7 bases match TRBD1. Trimming took 7 bases from V and 1 from J; bases not matched to a gene: 4. This CDR3 has 13 amino acids. Germline loops: CDR1 MNHNS, CDR2 SASEGT. The CDR3 bases are TGTGCCAGCACCCCGGGACAGTCCTACGAGCAGTACTTC. It translates to CASTPGQSYEQYF.

This clonotype occurred a few times. One end of the junction does not line up with germline, which may come from a read error. V usage is TRBV29-1 and J usage is TRBJ2-2; 8 bases map to TRBD1. This CDR3 comprises 13 residues. Germline lookup yields CDR1 SQVTM and CDR2 ANQGSEA. The CDR3: CSVDRGHTGELSF. In DNA, the CDR3 is TGCAGCGTTGACAGGGGGCACACCGGGGAGCTGTCTTTT.

This clonotype has more than one count but fewer than ten. CDR3 sequence: CASSSSGQLTDTQYF. CDR3 nucleotide sequence: TGTGCCAGCAGCTCATCTGGACAGCTCACAGATACGCAGTATTTT. The rearrangement joins TRBV5-6 to TRBJ2-3, with TRBD1 as a possible D gene (6 bases). The CDR3 loop spans 15 amino acids. V was clipped by 3 bases and J by 2 bases, with 13 bases between them. Germline V gene sequence: CDR1 SGHDT, CDR2 YYEEEE.

The chain carries TRBV20-1 and TRBJ2-2; 8 bases fit TRBD2. J was trimmed by 5 bases and V by 2 bases; bases with no gene match: 7. This CDR3 spans 15 amino acids. Germline V gives CDR1 DFQATT, CDR2 SNEGSKA (reference sequence). The DNA of the CDR3 is TGCAGTGCTAGACCAGCGGGAGTGGGGACCGGGGAGCTGTTTTTT. Translated: CSARPAGVGTGELFF.

This clonotype was observed at least ten times. This rearrangement joins TRBV11-3 to TRBJ2-1; 9 bases line up with TRBD2. Germline lookup yields CDR1 SGHNT and CDR2 YENEEA. The CDR3 extends over 17 amino acids. V lost 4 bases to trimming and J lost 2 bases; unmatched junction nucleotides: 9. The CDR3 nucleotides read TGTGCCAGCAGCTCCAGAGGCTCTAGCGGGGCCTACAATGAGCAGTTCTTC. Translating gives CASSSRGSSGAYNEQFF.

The chain combines TRBV30 with TRBJ2-1; TRBD1 agrees at 9 bases. This CDR3 spans 15 amino acids. Trimming cost V 5 bases and J 12 bases; bases outside gene matches: 17. Germline-derived CDR1 and CDR2 are GTSNPN and SVGIG (reference sequence). CDR3 in amino acids: CAWDPGTGSIYGQFF. CDR3 nucleotide sequence: TGTGCCTGGGATCCCGGGACAGGGTCTATCTATGGGCAGTTCTTC.

This clonotype was counted at least ten times. The chain combines TRBV30 with TRBJ2-1, with D uncertain. V lost 2 bases and J 6 bases, leaving 11 bases between the germline ends. This CDR3 is built from 13 residues. The V gene's germline CDR1 is GTSNPN and CDR2 SVGIG (reference sequence). The CDR3 DNA reads as TGTGCCTGGAGTCTGACCCAAGCCAATGAGCAGTTCTTC. As protein: CAWSLTQANEQFF.

V is TRBV28 and J is TRBJ2-1; 7 bases fit TRBD2. The germline CDR1 and CDR2 sequences are MDHEN and SYDVKM. This CDR3 spans 17 amino acids. V lost 2 bases to trimming and J lost 4 bases; unmatched junction nucleotides: 11. The chain's CDR3 is CASSLPRASGTYNEQFF. CDR3 DNA: TGTGCCAGCAGTTTACCTCGAGCTAGCGGAACGTACAATGAGCAGTTCTTC.

The chain employs TRBV5-5 and TRBJ1-6; D is unresolved. The CDR3 covers 13 residues. Trimming took 4 bases from V and 8 from J, leaving 10 bases between them. Germline V CDR1 and CDR2: SGHKS, YYEKEE (reference sequence). CDR3 residues: CASSAMGYSPLHF. DNA of the CDR3: TGTGCCAGCAGCGCAATGGGGTATTCACCCCTCCACTTT.

The rearrangement joins TRBV7-9 to TRBJ1-4, with unresolved D. The CDR3 runs to 14 residues. Trimming took 2 bases from V and 6 from J, leaving 10 bases between them. Germline CDR1 and CDR2: SEHNR and FQNEAQ (reference sequence). DNA of the CDR3: TGTGCCAGCAGCTTAATCGGGCCTGATGAAAAACTGTTTTTT. Translation gives CASSLIGPDEKLFF.